The 5 T cell receptor beta chains listed next were all sequenced from one sample in a study of T cell repertoires in cytomegalovirus infection. TCRdb reanalysed the reads using MiXCR and keeps one entry per CDR3 protein. The sample carries approximately 500,000 distinct CDR3 sequences, about 15% recorded once. Material: CD8+ T cells from PBMCs. These receptors were obtained from a human donor in good health (CMV status not recorded). Some clones in this sample may be carry-over from other donors' samples.

This clonotype has a handful of counts. This rearrangement joins TRBV6-6 to TRBJ1-2; no clear D. With 9 bases removed from V and 7 bases from J, the gap between germline ends came to 12 bases. CDR1 is MNHNY and CDR2 is SVGAGI in the germline V gene (reference sequence). The CDR3 covers 11 residues. The CDR3, as DNA: TGTGCCAGTGACCCTGCCTTTGGCTACACCTTC. Residues: CASDPAFGYTF.

The chain has TRBV12-5 and TRBJ2-3, with 7 nucleotides matching TRBD2. The germline V gene has CDR1 LGHNT and CDR2 FRNRAP. CDR3 length: 14 residues. Trimming at V came to 6 bases and at J to 0 bases, leaving 3 bases not matched to a gene. CDR3 residues: CASGQAGSTDTQYF. The CDR3 DNA reads TGTGCTAGTGGCCAAGCGGGGAGCACAGATACGCAGTATTTT.

This clonotype showed up many times. This chain uses TRBV29-1 with TRBJ2-1; D might be TRBD1 (5 bases). V shed 8 bases and J shed 4 bases, with 9 bases lying between them. The CDR3 sequence is 11 residues long. Per the germline V gene, CDR1 is SQVTM and CDR2 is ANQGSEA. CDR3 loop: CSQGQYNEQFF. CDR3 sequence (DNA): TGCAGCCAGGGTCAGTACAATGAGCAGTTCTTC.

The V and J genes are TRBV5-1 and TRBJ1-2; 8 bases agree with TRBD1. Germline CDR1 reads SGHRS; CDR2 reads YFSETQ. The V and J ends lost 0 bases and 6 bases, in that order; junction bases with no gene match: 4. CDR3 length: 14 residues. CDR3 DNA: TGCGCCAGCAGCTTGGTCGTGACAGGGGATGGCTACACCTTC. Translating it yields CASSLVVTGDGYTF.

In its sample, this clonotype was seen a few times. The gene calls are TRBV27 and TRBJ2-3, with 10 positions matching TRBD2. The CDR3 is 17 residues long. With V trimmed by 3 bases and J by 2 bases, 8 bases remained unmatched. Germline V gene lookup returns CDR1 MNHEY and CDR2 SMNVEV (reference sequence). CDR3 sequence: CASSLTGLAGVTDTQYF. For the CDR3, the DNA is TGTGCCAGCAGTTTGACAGGGCTAGCGGGGGTCACAGATACGCAGTATTTT.